This T cell receptor (beta chain) was sequenced in a study of cytomegalovirus exposure and HLA in healthy donors. Study information: The approximately 120 validation repertoires were produced on the same platform as the roughly 660 repertoires of the first cohort. This was reported in a later analysis. Study observations and caveats: Cytomegalovirus-associated TCR beta chains were listed, numbering 150 to 200.

Measured with immunoSEQ multiplex PCR; TCRdb has only the in-frame clones, and not every one. Of about 260,000 clones in the sample, 90% were seen once. This CDR3 is built from 13 residues. Germline lookup yields CDR1 SGHNT and CDR2 YENEEA. Trimming cost V 7 bases and J 4 bases, with 10 bases left between them. Comment on this clone: Its antigen is as yet unknown.

J is TRBJ2-2 and V is TRBV11-3; D not certain. This TCR derives from a woman younger than 45 in good health and CMV-seronegative. Material: PBMCs. CDR3 nucleotides: TGTGCCAGCAACAACATTGGCACCGGGGAGCTGTTTTTT. This codes for CASNNIGTGELFF.